This note documents a single T cell receptor (beta chain) sequence. The antigen is not known. Time point defined: week 35, safety follow-up. Vaccination used 300 ug of mutant IDH1 20-mer peptide per dose, with topical imiquimod. V lost 5 bases and J lost 9; bases outside the gene matches: 27. Germline CDR1 reads SGHVS; CDR2 reads FQNEAQ. This CDR3 has 20 residues. The data were produced by immunoSEQ multiplex PCR, yet TCRdb's version contains in-frame clones alone and is incomplete. This table has about 47,000 clones, around nine tenths appearing once. The data belong to a study of a mutant IDH1 vaccine in newly diagnosed glioma. General observations from the study: Vaccine-induced responses were seen in less than 95% of patients, spanning several MHC alleles.

The V gene is TRBV7-8, the J gene TRBJ2-1; 8 bases are a match to TRBD2. This receptor was obtained from a woman aged 40 to 50 with glioma. The specimen was PBMCs, collected from a glioma patient whose treatment included an IDH1 peptide vaccine. The CDR3 loop reads CASSPHTTSRRLAFFGEQFF. CDR3 DNA sequence: TGTGCCAGCAGCCCTCATACAACCTCCCGGCGACTAGCGTTCTTCGGTGAGCAGTTCTTC.